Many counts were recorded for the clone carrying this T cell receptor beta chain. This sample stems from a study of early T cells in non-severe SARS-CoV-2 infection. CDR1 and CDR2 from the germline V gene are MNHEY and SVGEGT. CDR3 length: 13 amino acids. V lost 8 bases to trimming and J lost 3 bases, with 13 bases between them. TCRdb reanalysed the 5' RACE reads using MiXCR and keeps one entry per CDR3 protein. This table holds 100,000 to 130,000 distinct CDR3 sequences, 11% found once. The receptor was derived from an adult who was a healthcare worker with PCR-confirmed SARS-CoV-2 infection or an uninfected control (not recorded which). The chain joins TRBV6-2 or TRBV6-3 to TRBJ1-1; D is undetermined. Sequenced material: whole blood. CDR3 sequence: CASSERVDTEAFF. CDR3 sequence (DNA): TGTGCCAGCTCGGAGAGGGTCGACACTGAAGCTTTCTTT.